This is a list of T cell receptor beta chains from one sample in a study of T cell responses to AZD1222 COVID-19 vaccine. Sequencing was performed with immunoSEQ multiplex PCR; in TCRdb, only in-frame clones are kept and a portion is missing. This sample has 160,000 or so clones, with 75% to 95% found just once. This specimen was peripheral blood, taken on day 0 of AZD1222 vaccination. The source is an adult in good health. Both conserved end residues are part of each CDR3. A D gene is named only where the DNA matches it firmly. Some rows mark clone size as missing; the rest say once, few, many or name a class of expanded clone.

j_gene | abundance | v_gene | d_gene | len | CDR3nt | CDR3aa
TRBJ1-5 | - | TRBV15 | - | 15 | TGTGCCACCAGCACCGAAGGGGGGGCATCGGAGCCCCAGCATTTT | CATSTEGGASEPQHF
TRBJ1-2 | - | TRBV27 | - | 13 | TGTGCCAGCAGCTCCGCGGGTAACTATGGCTACACCTTC | CASSSAGNYGYTF
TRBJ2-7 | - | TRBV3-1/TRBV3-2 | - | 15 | TGTGCCAGCAGCCAAGAGTTGTCTTGGATCGGTGAGCAGTACTTC | CASSQELSWIGEQYF
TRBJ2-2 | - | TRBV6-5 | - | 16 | TGTGCCAGCAGTTATTCCGGGACGGGTGCACCCGGGGAGCTGTTTTTT | CASSYSGTGAPGELFF
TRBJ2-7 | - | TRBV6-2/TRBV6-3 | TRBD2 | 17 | TGTGCCAGCAGTTACTCGCCGGGACTAGCGGGCTCCTACGAGCAGTACTTC | CASSYSPGLAGSYEQYF
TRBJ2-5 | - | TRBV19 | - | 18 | TGTGCCAGTAGTATAGGGATGGCGGCAGGGGAGTACCAAGAGACCCAGTACTTC | CASSIGMAAGEYQETQYF
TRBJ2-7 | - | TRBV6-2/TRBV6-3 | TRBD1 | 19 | TGTGCCAGCAGTTCCCCCCGGGACAGGGGTAAAGCGAGCTCCTACGAGCAGTACTTC | CASSSPRDRGKASSYEQYF
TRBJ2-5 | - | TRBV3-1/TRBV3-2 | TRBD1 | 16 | TGTGCCAGCAGCCAAGGGACAGGGGCGGTGGGGGAGACCCAGTACTTC | CASSQGTGAVGETQYF
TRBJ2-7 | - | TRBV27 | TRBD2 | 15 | TGTGCCAGCAGTTTAGGGCGGGAGCTTACCTACGAGCAGTACTTC | CASSLGRELTYEQYF
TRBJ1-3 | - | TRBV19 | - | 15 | TGTGCCAGTAGTATTAAAGGGAACTCTGGAAACACCATATATTTT | CASSIKGNSGNTIYF
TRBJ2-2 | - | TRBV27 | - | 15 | TGTGCCAGCAGTGCCTTGGACGGGAACACCGGGGAGCTGTTTTTT | CASSALDGNTGELFF
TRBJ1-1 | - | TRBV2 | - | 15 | TGTGCCAGCAGCCCAACAATGACAGGGAACACTGAAGCTTTCTTT | CASSPTMTGNTEAFF
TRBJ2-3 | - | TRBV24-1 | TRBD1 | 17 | TGTGCCACCAGTGGTTACGGCAGGGGGCCTACCCGCGATACGCAGTATTTT | CATSGYGRGPTRDTQYF
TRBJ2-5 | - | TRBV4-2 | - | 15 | TGTGCCAGCAGACGGGGCCCCCTGTACCAAGAGACCCAGTACTTC | CASRRGPLYQETQYF
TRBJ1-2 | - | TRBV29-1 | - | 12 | TGCAGCGTTGTTCACAGACCCTATGGCTACACCTTC | CSVVHRPYGYTF
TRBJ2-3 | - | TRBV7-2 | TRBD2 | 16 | TGTGCCAGCAGCTTAGGGCTAGCGGGAGGCACAGATACGCAGTATTTT | CASSLGLAGGTDTQYF
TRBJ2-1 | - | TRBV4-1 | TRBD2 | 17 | TGCGCCAGCCGGGGACTAGCGGGAGGGGATTACTACAATGAGCAGTTCTTC | CASRGLAGGDYYNEQFF
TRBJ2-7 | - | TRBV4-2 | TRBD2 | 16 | TGTGCCAGCAGCCCGACCCAGGCTAGCGGATTTCTCGAGCAGTACTTC | CASSPTQASGFLEQYF
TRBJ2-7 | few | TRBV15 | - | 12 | TGTGCCACCAGCAAGGGTTCTTACGAGCAGTACTTC | CATSKGSYEQYF
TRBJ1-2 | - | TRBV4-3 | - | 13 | TGCGCCAGCAGCCAAGTTCCCCCCGGTGGCTACACCTTC | CASSQVPPGGYTF
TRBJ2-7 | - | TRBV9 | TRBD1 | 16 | TGTGCCAGCAGCGTTGGCCCGGGACAGGGACCCTACGAGCAGTACTTC | CASSVGPGQGPYEQYF
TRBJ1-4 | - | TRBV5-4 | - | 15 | TGTGCCAGCAGCTTGGAGCCGGCAACTAATGAAAAACTGTTTTTT | CASSLEPATNEKLFF
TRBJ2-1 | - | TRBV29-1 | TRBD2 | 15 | TGCAGCGTTGATGAAGCGGGAGTTTATTACAATGAGCAGTTCTTC | CSVDEAGVYYNEQFF
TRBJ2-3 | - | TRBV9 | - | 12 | TGTGCCAGCAGCCCCCACACAGATACGCAGTATTTT | CASSPHTDTQYF
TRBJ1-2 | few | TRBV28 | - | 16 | TGTGCCAGTTCGAGCCCGGCTTCACCTCTCCTCTATGGCTACACCTTC | CASSSPASPLLYGYTF
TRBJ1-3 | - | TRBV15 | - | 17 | TGTGCCACCAGCAGAGATCCCGGGCCGTCCTCTGGAAACACCATATATTTT | CATSRDPGPSSGNTIYF
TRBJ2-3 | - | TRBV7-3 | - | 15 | TGTGCCAGCAGCCTCCTGGGGGAGGCTGCAGATACGCAGTATTTT | CASSLLGEAADTQYF
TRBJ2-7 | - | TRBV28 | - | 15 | TGTGCCAGCAGCCCCCCGGTGGCAGGAACGCCGGAGCAGTACTTC | CASSPPVAGTPEQYF
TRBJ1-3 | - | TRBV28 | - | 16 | TGTGCCAGCAGTCCGATAGGGGTGTCCTCTGGAAACACCATATATTTT | CASSPIGVSSGNTIYF
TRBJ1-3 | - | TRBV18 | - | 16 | TGTGCCAGCTCACCACTCACAATTAGTCCTGGAAACACCATATATTTT | CASSPLTISPGNTIYF
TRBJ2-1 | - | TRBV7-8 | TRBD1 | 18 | TGTGCCAGCAGCCACCCCCTTGGGACAGGGGCCTCCTACAATGAGCAGTTCTTC | CASSHPLGTGASYNEQFF
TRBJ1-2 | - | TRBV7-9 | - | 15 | TGTGCCAGCAGCTTATGGGGAGGGGGACTCTATGGCTACACCTTC | CASSLWGGGLYGYTF
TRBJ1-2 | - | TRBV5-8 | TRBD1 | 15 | TGTGCCAGCAGCCTTCGGGACAGGGCCCCTTATGGCTACACCTTC | CASSLRDRAPYGYTF
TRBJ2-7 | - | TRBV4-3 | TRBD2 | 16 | TGCGCCAGCAGCCCCCAGGGAGCTAGCGGGACTTACGAGCAGTACTTC | CASSPQGASGTYEQYF
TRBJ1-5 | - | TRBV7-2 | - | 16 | TGTGCCAGCAGCTTAGACTGGGGCAGGATTAATCAGCCCCAGCATTTT | CASSLDWGRINQPQHF
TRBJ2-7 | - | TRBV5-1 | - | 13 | TGCGCCAGCAGCCGCGGCCAGTCCTACGAGCAGTACTTC | CASSRGQSYEQYF
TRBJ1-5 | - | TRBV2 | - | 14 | TGTGCCAGCAGCCTACAGGGTCTTGTAGAGCCCCAGCATTTT | CASSLQGLVEPQHF
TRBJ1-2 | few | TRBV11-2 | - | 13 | TGTGCCAGCAGTTCCGAGATTGTCTATGGCTACACCTTC | CASSSEIVYGYTF
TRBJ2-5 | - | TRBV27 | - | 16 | TGTGCCAGCAGTTTCAGCCTAGGGACTGGAGAAGAGACCCAGTACTTC | CASSFSLGTGEETQYF
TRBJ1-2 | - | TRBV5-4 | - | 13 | TGTGCCAGCAGCTTGGGAGAGGGAAGTGGCTACACCTTC | CASSLGEGSGYTF
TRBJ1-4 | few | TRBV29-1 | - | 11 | TGCAGCGTTTTCACTAATGAAAAACTGTTTTTT | CSVFTNEKLFF
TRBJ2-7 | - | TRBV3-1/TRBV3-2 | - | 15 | TGTGCCAGCAGCCCCCTCGAAGGGGTGAACTACGAGCAGTACTTC | CASSPLEGVNYEQYF
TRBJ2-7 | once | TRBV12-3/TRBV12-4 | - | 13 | TGTGCCAGCAGTACAGATTCCCTCTACGAGCAGTACTTC | CASSTDSLYEQYF
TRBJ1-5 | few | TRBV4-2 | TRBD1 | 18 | TGTGCCAGCAGCCAAGGGACAGGGGGCGGGCTTGGCAATCAGCCCCAGCATTTT | CASSQGTGGGLGNQPQHF
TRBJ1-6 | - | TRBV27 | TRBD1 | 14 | TGTGCCAGCAGTTCACAGGGGCTGAGGGCACCCCTCCACTTT | CASSSQGLRAPLHF
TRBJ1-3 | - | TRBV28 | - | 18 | TGTGCCAGCAGTCAGACCCGGGACGGATTCTACTCTGGAAACACCATATATTTT | CASSQTRDGFYSGNTIYF
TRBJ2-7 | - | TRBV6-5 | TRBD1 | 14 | TGTGCCAGCAAGTGGGGGACAGGGCTCTACGAGCAGTACTTC | CASKWGTGLYEQYF
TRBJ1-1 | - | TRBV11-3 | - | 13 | TGTGCCAGCAGCTTAGGAGGCAACACTGAAGCTTTCTTT | CASSLGGNTEAFF
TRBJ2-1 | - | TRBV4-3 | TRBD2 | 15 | TGCGCCAGCAGCCAAGTACTAGCGGGCTACAATGAGCAGTTCTTC | CASSQVLAGYNEQFF
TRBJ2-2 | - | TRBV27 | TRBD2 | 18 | TGTGCCAGCAGCCGGACTAGCGGGAGGCAACATAACACCGGGGAGCTGTTTTTT | CASSRTSGRQHNTGELFF
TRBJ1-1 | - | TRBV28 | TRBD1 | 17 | TGTGCCAGCAGTTTACGAAGTTGGACAGGGCAAGGTACTGAAGCTTTCTTT | CASSLRSWTGQGTEAFF
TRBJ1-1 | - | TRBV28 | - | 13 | TGTGCCACCTATCGGGGGCTGGGCACTGAAGCTTTCTTT | CATYRGLGTEAFF
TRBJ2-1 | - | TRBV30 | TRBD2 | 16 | TGTGCCTGGAGCGCCCCGACTAGCGGAGAATACAATGAGCAGTTCTTC | CAWSAPTSGEYNEQFF
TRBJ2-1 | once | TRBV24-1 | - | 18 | TGTGCCACCAAGGAGGGAGGGCCTCTCGGGGGCCTTTACAATGAGCAGTTCTTC | CATKEGGPLGGLYNEQFF
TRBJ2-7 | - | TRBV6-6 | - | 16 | TGTGCCAGCAGTTACTCGGTAGCGTATAGCTCCTACGAGCAGTACTTC | CASSYSVAYSSYEQYF
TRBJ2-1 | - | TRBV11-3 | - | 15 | TGTGCCAGCAGCTTAAGTTGGAAGCCTCGGAATGAGCAGTTCTTC | CASSLSWKPRNEQFF
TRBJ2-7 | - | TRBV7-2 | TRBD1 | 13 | TGTGCCAGCAGCTTAGACGGACAGGGGGTGCAGTACTTC | CASSLDGQGVQYF
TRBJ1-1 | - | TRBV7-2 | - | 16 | TGTGCCAGCAGCTTACTGGTGACCCGCCGGTGGACTGAAGCTTTCTTT | CASSLLVTRRWTEAFF
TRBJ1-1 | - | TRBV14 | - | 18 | TGTGCCAGCAGCCAAGATCTAATGGGATCTTGGGGGAACACTGAAGCTTTCTTT | CASSQDLMGSWGNTEAFF